This passage covers 20 T cell receptor beta chains from one sample sequenced in a study of identifying expanded T cells in peripheral blood. TCRdb's table, derived via immunoSEQ multiplex PCR, lists solely in-frame clones and lacks some. The table includes 60,000 or so clones, about four fifths detected once. Material for sequencing was blood. Receptors were obtained from a person aged 18-70 years in good health.

The chain links TRBV4-1 to TRBJ2-1; TRBD2 agrees at 10 bases. The CDR3 is made up of 15 amino acids. Unmatched junction bases numbered 9, after V lost 4 bases and J lost 9 bases. Germline-derived CDR1 and CDR2 are MGHRA and YSYEKL. DNA for the CDR3: TGCGCCAGCAGCCTCCTAGCGGGGGCTTTCGGTGAGCAGTTCTTC. Residues: CASSLLAGAFGEQFF.

V is TRBV27 and J is TRBJ2-1, with 9 bases identical to TRBD2. This CDR3 has 15 amino acids. Germline V gene data show CDR1 as MNHEY and CDR2 as SMNVEV (reference sequence). V was pared by 5 bases and J by 2 bases, with 4 bases of the junction left unmatched. CDR3 coding DNA: TGTGCCAGCAGTCTTATAGCGGGGGCCTACAATGAGCAGTTCTTC. It codes for CASSLIAGAYNEQFF.

The chain couples TRBV7-9 to TRBJ1-3; 12 nucleotides agree with TRBD1. CDR1 is SEHNR, CDR2 FQNEAQ, per germline (reference sequence). The CDR3 loop spans 18 amino acids. The trim removed 7 bases at V and 3 bases at J, leaving 13 bases unmatched. CDR3 in amino acids: CASTLGTGGLDDGNTIYF. DNA of the CDR3: TGTGCCAGCACTTTAGGGACAGGGGGCTTGGACGATGGAAACACCATATATTTT. The complete variable domain, with remaining parts taken from reference TRBV7-9 and TRBJ1-3, reads DTGVSQNPRHKITKRGQNVTFRCDPISEHNRLYWYRQTLGQGPEFLTYFQNEAQLEKSRLLSDRFSAERPKGSFSTLEIQRTEQGDSAMYLCASTLGTGGLDDGNTIYFGEGSWLTVV.

This clone was seen a single time. The CDR3 bases are TGTGCCAGCAGTTACAGGGGGCTTGAAAAACTGTTTTTT. It encodes CASSYRGLEKLFF. V is TRBV6-5 and J is TRBJ1-4, with 7 bases matching TRBD1. V was pared by 2 bases and J by 7 bases, with 1 base of the junction left unmatched. Germline CDR1 reads MNHEY; CDR2 reads SVGAGI. The CDR3 runs to 13 residues.

The chain has TRBV7-2 and TRBJ2-7; 8 positions agree with TRBD2. The CDR3 is 14 residues long. The germline gives CDR1 SGHTA, CDR2 FQGNSA. V lost 6 bases, J lost 1 base, and 5 bases stayed unmatched. CDR3 sequence reads: CASSTSGGSYEQYF. The CDR3 DNA reads TGTGCCAGCAGTACCAGCGGGGGATCCTACGAGCAGTACTTC.

J is TRBJ1-2 and V is TRBV2; a weak D match, TRBD1 (5 bases). Trimming took off 4 bases at V and 13 bases at J, with 16 bases between the two ends. The CDR3 length is 12 residues. The V gene's germline CDR1 is SNHLY and CDR2 FYNNEI. CDR3 amino acids: CASSGQGLGFTF. The DNA of the CDR3 is TGTGCCAGCAGTGGTCAGGGACTTGGATTCACCTTC.

The V and J genes are TRBV11-2 and TRBJ2-1; the match to TRBD2 covers 8 bases. The CDR3 loop spans 16 amino acids. V lost 2 bases to trimming and J lost 7 bases; unmatched junction nucleotides: 10. The germline CDR1 and CDR2 sequences are SGHAT and FQNNGV. DNA for the CDR3: TGTGCCAGCAGCTTAATGGAGTTAGCGGGGAGTAATGAGCAGTTCTTC. It yields the protein CASSLMELAGSNEQFF.

The chain is built from TRBV30 and TRBJ1-1; D gene unclear. Per germline, CDR1 GTSNPN and CDR2 SVGIG (reference sequence). V lost 2 bases to trimming and J lost 5 bases, with 9 bases between them. The CDR3 length is 12 residues. The CDR3 bases are TGTGCCTGGAGTCAGCAAAGGACTGAAGCTTTCTTT. It specifies CAWSQQRTEAFF. The variable domain in full, completed from reference TRBV30 and TRBJ1-1, reads SQTIHQWPATLVQPVGSPLSLECTVEGTSNPNLYWYRQAAGRGLQLLFYSVGIGQISSEVPQNLSASRPQDRQFILSSKKLLLSDSGFYLCAWSQQRTEAFFGQGTRLTVV.

The CDR3 coding sequence is TGTGCCAGCAGCGATAGCGGGAGGGGGCACGAGCAGTACTTC. Protein: CASSDSGRGHEQYF. This chain links TRBV11-1 with TRBJ2-7; TRBD2 matches at 11 bases. Unmatched junction bases numbered 5, after V lost 5 bases and J lost 5 bases. Germline V gives CDR1 SGHAT, CDR2 FQDESV (reference sequence). The CDR3 has 14 amino acids.

The chain has TRBV11-2 and TRBJ2-5; 7 bases agree with TRBD2. V lost 8 bases and J lost 5; bases outside the gene matches: 8. The CDR3 length is 13 residues. The germline V gene has CDR1 SGHAT and CDR2 FQNNGV. Written as DNA, the CDR3 is TGTGCCAGCCGCATTCGGGGGGTGGAGACCCAGTACTTC. Its protein product is CASRIRGVETQYF.

The chain links TRBV7-6 to TRBJ2-1; TRBD1 agrees at 8 bases. There are 16 residues in the CDR3. Trimming cost V 5 bases and J 9 bases; bases outside gene matches: 15. From germline, CDR1 is SGHVS and CDR2 FNYEAQ. The CDR3 nucleotides are TGTGCCAGCAGCCCCCAAGCCTGGACAGGGTCTAGTGAGCAGTTCTTC. Residues: CASSPQAWTGSSEQFF.

The chain carries TRBV20-1 and TRBJ2-3; D uncertain. CDR3 size: 11 residues. The germline V gene has CDR1 DFQATT and CDR2 SNEGSKA (reference sequence). The ends were cut back, 6 bases at V and 4 bases at J, with 8 bases in the middle. The CDR3 bases are TGCAGTGCCGGAATTGCAGATACGCAGTATTTT. Residues: CSAGIADTQYF.

The chain employs TRBV5-1 and TRBJ1-1; D is perhaps TRBD1 (5 bases). V was cut by 2 bases and J by 1 base, with 9 bases left in between. Germline V gene data show CDR1 as SGHRS and CDR2 as YFSETQ. This CDR3 is 14 amino acids long. CDR3 region: CASSFGTGNTEAFF. CDR3 DNA: TGCGCCAGCAGCTTCGGGACGGGGAACACTGAAGCTTTCTTT. Variable domain in full (rest from reference TRBV5-1 and TRBJ1-1): KAGVTQTPRYLIKTRGQQVTLSCSPISGHRSVSWYQQTPGQGLQFLFEYFSETQRNKGNFPGRFSGRQFSNSRSEMNVSTLELGDSALYLCASSFGTGNTEAFFGQGTRLTVV.

The rearrangement uses TRBV5-1 and TRBJ2-1, with D possibly being TRBD1 (6 bases). Trimming took off 7 bases at V and 1 base at J, with 15 bases between the two ends. The germline V gene encodes CDR1 SGHRS and CDR2 YFSETQ. The CDR3 is 15 amino acids. In nucleotides, the CDR3 is TGCGCCAGCGGCCAGGGGTGGAGATCCTACAATGAGCAGTTCTTC. Translating gives CASGQGWRSYNEQFF.

The chain uses TRBV7-8 and TRBJ2-1, with no clear D. Germline CDR1 and CDR2: SGHVS and FQNEAQ. This CDR3 contains 12 residues. With 5 bases removed from V and 6 bases from J, the gap between germline ends came to 8 bases. CDR3 protein: CASSPLLNEQFF. In nucleotides, the CDR3 is TGTGCCAGCAGCCCCCTTCTCAATGAGCAGTTCTTC.

This clone appeared once. CDR3 residues: CSVGTGPYEQYF. CDR3 coding DNA: TGCAGCGTTGGGACAGGGCCTTACGAGCAGTACTTC. This sequence joins TRBV29-1 and TRBJ2-7, with TRBD1 matching 8 bases. V was pared by 4 bases and J by 4 bases, with 3 bases of the junction left unmatched. The germline gives CDR1 SQVTM, CDR2 ANQGSEA. There are 12 residues in the CDR3.

The chain recombines TRBV10-2 with TRBJ2-7, with D perhaps being TRBD1 or TRBD2 (6 bases each). Per germline, CDR1 WSHSY and CDR2 SAAADI. V was shortened by 8 bases and J by 7 bases, with 15 bases between the two germline ends. The CDR3 is 12 amino acids. The CDR3 DNA follows: TGCGCCAGCGGCGCAGGGGCGGGGGAGCAGTACGTC. Translating it yields CASGAGAGEQYV.

The chain links TRBV6-6 to TRBJ1-1, with 8 bases identical to TRBD1. The junction had 3 bases not matched to a gene; V was cut back by 5 bases and J by 10 bases. Germline CDR1 is MNHNY and CDR2 is SVGAGI (reference sequence). The CDR3 loop spans 11 amino acids. CDR3: CASSRQGTAFF. In DNA form, the CDR3 reads TGTGCCAGCAGTCGACAGGGGACAGCTTTCTTT.

The J gene is TRBJ1-3, the V gene TRBV5-5; 7 bases are a match to TRBD1. CDR3 size: 17 residues. V shed 4 bases, J shed 2 bases, and the junction held 12 bases outside the gene matches. Germline values: CDR1 SGHKS, CDR2 YYEKEE (reference sequence). The CDR3 is CASSPRTGQAAGNTIYF. The CDR3 nucleotides read TGTGCCAGCAGCCCCCGGACAGGCCAAGCTGCTGGAAACACCATATATTTT.

The rearrangement links TRBV18 to TRBJ2-3, with a tentative D call TRBD2 (7 bases). Germline V gene data show CDR1 as KGHSH and CDR2 as LQKENI. The CDR3 covers 17 residues. V gave up 3 bases and J gave up 0 bases, with 16 bases separating them. Written as DNA, the CDR3 is TGTGCCAGCTCACCGTGGTCGGGGGGCCATAGCACAGATACGCAGTATTTT. It translates to CASSPWSGGHSTDTQYF.